This entry lists 20 T cell receptor beta chains sequenced from one sample in a study of CD8 T cells in Susac syndrome. The authors reverse transcribed about 0.5 to 1 ug RNA with random hexamers. TCRdb ran MiXCR on the immunoSEQ multiplex PCR reads and lists one entry per CDR3 protein. The sample has 190,000 or so distinct CDR3 sequences; nearly 95% are singletons. The material sequenced was CD4+ T cells from PBMCs. Every receptor here comes from a human donor with multiple sclerosis.

The chain employs TRBV4-2 and TRBJ2-1; D not certain. V was cut by 1 base and J by 5 bases, with 12 bases left in between. Per the germline V gene, CDR1 is LGHNA and CDR2 is YNFKEQ. This CDR3 region has 15 residues. The CDR3 nucleotides are TGTGCCAGCAGCCAAGCTTACGACCTAAACAATGAGCAGTTCTTC. Protein product: CASSQAYDLNNEQFF.

The chain links TRBV30 to TRBJ1-2; 9 bases agree with TRBD1. With V trimmed by 1 base and J by 4 bases, 4 bases remained unmatched. The CDR3 sequence is 14 residues long. Germline CDR1 reads GTSNPN; CDR2 reads SVGIG (reference sequence). CDR3 bases: TGTGCCTGGAGTGGGGACAGGGAGGGCTATGGCTACACCTTC. Translated: CAWSGDREGYGYTF.

The J gene is TRBJ2-3, the V gene TRBV24-1; D may be TRBD2 (6 bases). The CDR3 is 15 amino acids. CDR1 and CDR2 (germline): KGHDR, SFDVKD. V was cut by 4 bases and J by 4 bases, with 14 bases left in between. The CDR3 loop is CATSDSRTNPDTQYF. The CDR3 DNA reads as TGTGCCACCAGTGACTCCAGGACTAACCCAGATACGCAGTATTTT.

This chain connects TRBV11-1 to TRBJ1-1; no definite D call. The CDR3 is 10 residues long. CDR1 SGHAT and CDR2 FQDESV come from the germline V gene (reference sequence). Trimming took 5 bases from V and 3 from J, leaving 1 base between them. CDR3 protein: CASSHTEAFF. The CDR3 coding sequence is TGTGCCAGCAGCCACACTGAAGCTTTCTTT.

The chain carries TRBV12-3 or TRBV12-4 and TRBJ2-7, with D perhaps matching TRBD1 (6 bases). The CDR3 has 16 residues. The V end was cut by 6 bases, the J end by 4 bases, with 22 bases between. Written as DNA, the CDR3 is TGTGCCAGCAGCCCTTGGGTTGGGGACACTTCTTACGAGCAGTACTTC. Its protein is CASSPWVGDTSYEQYF.

This chain joins TRBV20-1 and TRBJ2-1; 11 nucleotides align to TRBD2. Per the germline V gene, CDR1 is DFQATT and CDR2 is SNEGSKA (reference sequence). V dropped 5 bases and J dropped 6; count of bases not matched to a gene: 12. The CDR3 extends over 16 amino acids. CDR3 DNA: TGCAGTGCTCGCGACCCTCTAGCGGGAGGCGGCAATGAGCAGTTCTTC. Protein product: CSARDPLAGGGNEQFF.

The chain links TRBV20-1 to TRBJ2-7; 12 bases map to TRBD2. The germline gives CDR1 DFQATT, CDR2 SNEGSKA (reference sequence). J was trimmed by 2 bases and V by 6 bases; bases with no gene match: 5. The CDR3 has 14 amino acids. CDR3 coding DNA: TGCAGTGCAAGACTAGCGGGAGTAACCTACGAGCAGTACTTC. Translated, it gives CSARLAGVTYEQYF.

This sequence joins TRBV3-1 and TRBJ1-2; D not certain. The CDR3 runs to 13 residues. Germline assignment: CDR1 LGHDT and CDR2 YNNKEL (reference sequence). V lost 4 bases, J lost 4 bases, and 10 bases lay in between. The CDR3 DNA sequence: TGTGCCAGCAGCCGTGAGTGGAGCTATGGCTACACCTTC. As protein: CASSREWSYGYTF.

This sequence joins TRBV6-5 and TRBJ1-2; D is uncertain. V dropped 5 bases and J dropped 6 bases, with 16 bases sitting between them. Germline V CDR1 and CDR2: MNHEY, SVGAGI. This CDR3 contains 14 residues. CDR3 sequence: CASSKGHPGDGYTF. CDR3 in DNA: TGTGCCAGCAGTAAGGGCCATCCTGGAGATGGCTACACCTTC.

The CDR3 protein is CASSTRTGGVDGYTF. DNA for the CDR3: TGTGCCAGCAGCACCCGGACAGGGGGCGTGGATGGCTACACCTTC. The rearrangement uses TRBV13 and TRBJ1-2, with 11 bases fitting TRBD1. V lost 5 bases and J lost 6; bases outside the gene matches: 8. The CDR3 has 15 residues. The germline V gene has CDR1 PRHDT and CDR2 FYEKMQ (reference sequence).

The sample holds one count of this clonotype. J is TRBJ2-7 and V is TRBV7-3; maybe TRBD1 (5 bases). CDR1 and CDR2 (germline): SGHTA, FQGTGA. Trimming took 3 bases from V and 7 from J, leaving 13 bases between them. The CDR3 extends over 13 amino acids. DNA of the CDR3: TGTGCCAGCAGCTTCCAGGGCCCCAGGGAGCAGTACTTC. This translates into CASSFQGPREQYF.

This clonotype was detected once. The J gene is TRBJ2-4, the V gene TRBV20-1; TRBD1 matches at 10 bases. After removal of 0 bases from V and 7 bases from J, the junction contained 3 bases not matched to a gene. CDR1 and CDR2 (germline): DFQATT, SNEGSKA (reference sequence). The CDR3 runs 14 residues. CDR3 nucleotides: TGCAGTGCTAGAGATGACAGGGGGCGCAACATTCAGTACTTC. Translation: CSARDDRGRNIQYF.

The rearrangement uses TRBV20-1 and TRBJ2-7, with D perhaps matching TRBD1 (5 bases). Looked up from germline, CDR1 is DFQATT and CDR2 is SNEGSKA (reference sequence). The CDR3 runs to 11 residues. The V gene lost 5 bases and the J gene lost 6 bases, with 11 bases spanning the gap. This chain's CDR3 is CSAGQGLEQYF. CDR3 in DNA: TGCAGTGCTGGCCAGGGTCTCGAGCAGTACTTC.

A remark on this clonotype: One end of the junction fails to match germline, which may point to a read error. The CDR3 DNA sequence: TGCGCCAGCAAGGTGGGGCGGAACACTGAAGTTTTCTTT. As protein: CASKVGRNTEVFF. The V and J genes are TRBV5-1 and TRBJ1-1; D is perhaps TRBD1 (5 bases). This CDR3 is 13 amino acids long. CDR1 is SGHRS and CDR2 is YFSETQ in the germline V gene.

The chain recombines TRBV4-1 with TRBJ1-2, with 8 bases that match TRBD1. J gave up 2 bases and V 2 bases, and 4 bases lay outside the gene matches. From germline, CDR1 is MGHRA and CDR2 YSYEKL. The CDR3 runs to 15 residues. The CDR3 DNA reads TGCGCCAGCAGCCAATCGACAGGGGAGAACTATGGCTACACCTTC. Translation: CASSQSTGENYGYTF.

This clonotype was seen just once. The rearrangement links TRBV6-5 to TRBJ1-2; D gene ambiguous. The CDR3 extends over 16 amino acids. CDR1 is MNHEY, CDR2 SVGAGI, per germline. Trimming took off 0 bases at V and 4 bases at J, with 15 bases between the two ends. CDR3 protein: CASSYSSVSVGYGYTF. The DNA for the CDR3 is TGTGCCAGCAGTTACTCATCAGTGAGTGTCGGCTATGGCTACACCTTC.

J is TRBJ2-2 and V is TRBV6-1, with 13 bases lining up with TRBD2. Unmatched junction bases numbered 4, after V lost 6 bases and J lost 0 bases. Germline V CDR1 and CDR2: MNHNS, SASEGT. The length of the CDR3 is 17 residues. The CDR3 nucleotides read TGTGCCAGCAGGGGACTAGCGGGGAACTCGAACACCGGGGAGCTGTTTTTT. This sequence encodes CASRGLAGNSNTGELFF.

The gene calls are TRBV30 and TRBJ1-5, with 7 nucleotides matching TRBD1. This CDR3 region has 14 residues. The V gene end was trimmed by 5 bases and the J gene end by 4 bases; junction bases not matched to a gene: 8. Germline assignment: CDR1 GTSNPN and CDR2 SVGIG (reference sequence). Here the CDR3 reads CAWCDRVGNQPQHF. CDR3 in DNA: TGTGCCTGGTGTGACAGGGTAGGGAATCAGCCCCAGCATTTT. Full variable domain (rest looked up from reference TRBV30 and TRBJ1-5): SQTIHQWPATLVQPVGSPLSLECTVEGTSNPNLYWYRQAAGRGLQLLFYSVGIGQISSEVPQNLSASRPQDRQFILSSKKLLLSDSGFYLCAWCDRVGNQPQHFGDGTRLSIL.

The V call is TRBV20-1, the J call TRBJ2-1; D might be TRBD1 or TRBD2, each matching 5 bases. CDR3 length: 16 residues. The V end lost 1 base, the J end lost 0 bases, and 13 bases lay between the germline ends. Per germline, CDR1 DFQATT and CDR2 SNEGSKA (reference sequence). The CDR3: CSARGPGPSSYNEQFF. The CDR3 region has the DNA TGCAGTGCTAGAGGCCCGGGACCCAGCTCCTACAATGAGCAGTTCTTC.

The chain employs TRBV5-1 and TRBJ1-1; D gene ambiguous. Per germline, CDR1 SGHRS and CDR2 YFSETQ. There are 14 residues in the CDR3. The V end was cut by 0 bases, the J end by 4 bases, with 10 bases between. For the CDR3, the DNA is TGCGCCAGCAGCTTGGCCGGGCCAAGCACTGAAGCTTTCTTT. Protein: CASSLAGPSTEAFF.